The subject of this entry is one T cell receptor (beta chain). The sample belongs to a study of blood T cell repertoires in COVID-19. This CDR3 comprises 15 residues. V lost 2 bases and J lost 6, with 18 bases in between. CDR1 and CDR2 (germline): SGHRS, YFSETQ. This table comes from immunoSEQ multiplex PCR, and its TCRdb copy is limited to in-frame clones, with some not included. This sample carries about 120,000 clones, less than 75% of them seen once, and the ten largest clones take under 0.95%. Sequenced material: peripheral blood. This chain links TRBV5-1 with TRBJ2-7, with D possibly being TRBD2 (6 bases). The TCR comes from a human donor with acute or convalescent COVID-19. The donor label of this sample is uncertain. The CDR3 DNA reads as TGCGCCAGCAGCTTCCAACCGGGGGAGGCCTCCGAGCAGTACTTC. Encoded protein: CASSFQPGEASEQYF.